The entry below describes one T cell receptor (beta chain). The source of the sample is a study of Graves' ophthalmopathy and Graves' hyperthyroidism. Beta-chain TCR CDR3 regions were amplified from RNA transcripts. Following a first-round RT-PCR that used HTBI primers, a second-round multiplex PCR was carried out. TCRdb re-derived calls from the multiplex PCR reads in MiXCR, one entry per CDR3 protein. The table shows some 350,000 distinct CDR3 sequences, with about 15% occurring only once. The CDR3 sequence is 15 residues long. The germline V gene encodes CDR1 LNHDA and CDR2 SQIVND (reference sequence). V was shortened by 0 bases and J by 7 bases, with 16 bases between the two germline ends.

Sequenced input: peripheral blood. The chain joins TRBV19 to TRBJ2-7; D may be TRBD1 (5 bases). The clonotype originates from an adult woman with stable Graves' hyperthyroidism. CDR3 in DNA: TGTGCCAGTAGTATAGATTGGGGCCCCGTCAGAGAGCAGTACTTC. Translating it yields CASSIDWGPVREQYF.